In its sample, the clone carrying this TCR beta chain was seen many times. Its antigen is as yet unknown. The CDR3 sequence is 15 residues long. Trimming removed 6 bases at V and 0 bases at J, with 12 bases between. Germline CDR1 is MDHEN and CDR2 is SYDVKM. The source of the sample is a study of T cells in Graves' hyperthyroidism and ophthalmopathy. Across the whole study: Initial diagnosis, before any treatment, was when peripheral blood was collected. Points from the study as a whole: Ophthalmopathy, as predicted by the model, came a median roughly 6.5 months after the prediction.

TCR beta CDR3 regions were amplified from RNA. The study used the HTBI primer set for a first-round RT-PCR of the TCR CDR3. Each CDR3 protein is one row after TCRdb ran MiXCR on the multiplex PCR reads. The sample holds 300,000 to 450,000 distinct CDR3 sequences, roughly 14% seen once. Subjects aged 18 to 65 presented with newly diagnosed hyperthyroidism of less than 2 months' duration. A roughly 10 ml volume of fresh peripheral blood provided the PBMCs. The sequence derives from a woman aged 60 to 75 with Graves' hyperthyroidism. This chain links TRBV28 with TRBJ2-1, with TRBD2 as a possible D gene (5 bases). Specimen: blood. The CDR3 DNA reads TGTGCCAGCAGATTGGACTTTCGCTCCTACAATGAGCAGTTCTTC. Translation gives CASRLDFRSYNEQFF.